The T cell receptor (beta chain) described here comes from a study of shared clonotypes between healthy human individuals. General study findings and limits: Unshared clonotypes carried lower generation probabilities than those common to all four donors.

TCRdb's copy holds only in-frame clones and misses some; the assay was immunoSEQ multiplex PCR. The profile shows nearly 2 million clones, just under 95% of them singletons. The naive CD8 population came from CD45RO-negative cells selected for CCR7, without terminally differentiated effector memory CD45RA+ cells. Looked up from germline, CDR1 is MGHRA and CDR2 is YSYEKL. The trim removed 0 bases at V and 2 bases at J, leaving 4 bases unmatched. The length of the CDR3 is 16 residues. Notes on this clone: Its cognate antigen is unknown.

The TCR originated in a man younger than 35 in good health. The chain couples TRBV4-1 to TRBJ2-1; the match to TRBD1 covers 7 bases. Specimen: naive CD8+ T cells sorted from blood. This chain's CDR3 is CASSQETGSPYNEQFF. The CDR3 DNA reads TGCGCCAGCAGCCAAGAGACAGGGTCACCCTACAATGAGCAGTTCTTC.